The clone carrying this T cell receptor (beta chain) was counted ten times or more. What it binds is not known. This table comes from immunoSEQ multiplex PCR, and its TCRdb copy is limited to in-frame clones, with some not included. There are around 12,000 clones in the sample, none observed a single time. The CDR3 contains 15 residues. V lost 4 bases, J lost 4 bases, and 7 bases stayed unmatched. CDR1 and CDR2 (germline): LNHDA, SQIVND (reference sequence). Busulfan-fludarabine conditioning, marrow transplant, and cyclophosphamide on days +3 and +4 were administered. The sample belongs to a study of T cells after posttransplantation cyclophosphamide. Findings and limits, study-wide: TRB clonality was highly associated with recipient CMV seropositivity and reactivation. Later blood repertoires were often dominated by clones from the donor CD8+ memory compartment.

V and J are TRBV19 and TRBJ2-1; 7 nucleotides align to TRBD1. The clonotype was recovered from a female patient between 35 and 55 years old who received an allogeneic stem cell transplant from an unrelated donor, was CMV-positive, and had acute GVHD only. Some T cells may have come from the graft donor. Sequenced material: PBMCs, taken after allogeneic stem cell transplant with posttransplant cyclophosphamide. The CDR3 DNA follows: TGTGCCAGTAGTAGGCCGACAGGGATTTACAATGAGCAGTTCTTC. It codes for CASSRPTGIYNEQFF.